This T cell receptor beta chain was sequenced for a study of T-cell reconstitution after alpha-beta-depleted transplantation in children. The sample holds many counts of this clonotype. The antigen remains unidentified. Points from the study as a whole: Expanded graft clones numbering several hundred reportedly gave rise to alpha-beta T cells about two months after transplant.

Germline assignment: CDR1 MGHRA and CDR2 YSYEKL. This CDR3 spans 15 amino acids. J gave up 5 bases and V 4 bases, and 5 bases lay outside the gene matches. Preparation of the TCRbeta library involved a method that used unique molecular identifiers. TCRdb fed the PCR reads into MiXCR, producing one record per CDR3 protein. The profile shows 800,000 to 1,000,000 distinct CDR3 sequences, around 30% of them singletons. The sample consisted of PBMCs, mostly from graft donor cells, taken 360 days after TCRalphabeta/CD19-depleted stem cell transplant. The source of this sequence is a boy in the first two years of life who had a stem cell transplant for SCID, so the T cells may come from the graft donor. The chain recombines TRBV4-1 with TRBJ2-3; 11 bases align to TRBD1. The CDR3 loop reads CASSRGQGARDTQYF. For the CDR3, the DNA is TGCGCCAGCAGCCGCGGACAGGGGGCTAGAGATACGCAGTATTTT.